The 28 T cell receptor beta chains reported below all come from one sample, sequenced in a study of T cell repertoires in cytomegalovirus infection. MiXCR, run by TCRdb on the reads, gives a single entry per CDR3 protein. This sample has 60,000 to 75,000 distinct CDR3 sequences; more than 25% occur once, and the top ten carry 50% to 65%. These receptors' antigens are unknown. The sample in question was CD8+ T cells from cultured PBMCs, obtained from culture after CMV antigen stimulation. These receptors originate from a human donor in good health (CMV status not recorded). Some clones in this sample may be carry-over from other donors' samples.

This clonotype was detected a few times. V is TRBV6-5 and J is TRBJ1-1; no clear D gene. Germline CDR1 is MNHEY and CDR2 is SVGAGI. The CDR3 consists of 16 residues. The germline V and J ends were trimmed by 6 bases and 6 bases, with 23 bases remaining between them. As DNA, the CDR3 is TGTGCCAGCAGCCATACACCAGATGGTACCCGGTCTGAAGCTTTCTTT. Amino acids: CASSHTPDGTRSEAFF.

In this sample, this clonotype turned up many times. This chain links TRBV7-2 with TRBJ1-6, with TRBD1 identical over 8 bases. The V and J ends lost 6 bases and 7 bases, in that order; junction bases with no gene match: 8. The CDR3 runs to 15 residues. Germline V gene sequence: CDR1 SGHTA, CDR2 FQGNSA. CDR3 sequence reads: CASSRRGLANSPLHF. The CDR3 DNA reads TGTGCCAGCAGTCGCAGGGGGCTGGCAAATTCACCCCTCCACTTT.

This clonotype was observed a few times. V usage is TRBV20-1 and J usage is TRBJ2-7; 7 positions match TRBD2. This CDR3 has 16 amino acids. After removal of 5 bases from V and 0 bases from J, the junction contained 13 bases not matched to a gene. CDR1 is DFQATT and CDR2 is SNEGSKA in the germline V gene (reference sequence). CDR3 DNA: TGCAGTGCTGGCGGTGCTTCTAGCGGTAACTCCTACGAGCAGTACTTC. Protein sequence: CSAGGASSGNSYEQYF.

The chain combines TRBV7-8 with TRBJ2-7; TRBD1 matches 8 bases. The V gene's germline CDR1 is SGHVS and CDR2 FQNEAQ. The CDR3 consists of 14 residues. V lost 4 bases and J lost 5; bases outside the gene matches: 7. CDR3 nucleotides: TGTGCCAGCAGCTCGGAACTACAGGGGGACGAGCAGTACTTC. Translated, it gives CASSSELQGDEQYF.

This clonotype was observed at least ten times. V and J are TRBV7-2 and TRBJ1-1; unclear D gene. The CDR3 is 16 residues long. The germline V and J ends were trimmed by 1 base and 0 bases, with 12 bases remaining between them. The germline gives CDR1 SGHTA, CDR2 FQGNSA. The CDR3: CASSLGRARVNTEAFF. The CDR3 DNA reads TGTGCCAGCAGCTTAGGGCGGGCTAGGGTGAACACTGAAGCTTTCTTT.

In nucleotides, the CDR3 is TGTGCCAGCAGTTGGGTAGCGGGAGGGGGCGAGCAGTACTTC. Translated: CASSWVAGGGEQYF. The V call is TRBV12-3 or TRBV12-4, the J call TRBJ2-7, with TRBD2 matching 11 bases. The CDR3 has 14 amino acids. J was trimmed by 6 bases and V by 4 bases; bases with no gene match: 5.

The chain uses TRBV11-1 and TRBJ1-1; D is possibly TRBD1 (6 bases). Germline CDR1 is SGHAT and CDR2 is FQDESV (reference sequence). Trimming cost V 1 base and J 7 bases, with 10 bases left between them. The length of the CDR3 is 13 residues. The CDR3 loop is CASSLVGGVEAFF. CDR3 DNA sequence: TGTGCCAGCAGCTTAGTGGGGGGCGTTGAAGCTTTCTTT. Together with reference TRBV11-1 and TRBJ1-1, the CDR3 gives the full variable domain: EAEVAQSPRYKITEKSQAVAFWCDPISGHATLYWYRQILGQGPELLVQFQDESVVDDSQLPKDRFSAERLKGVDSTLKIQPAELGDSAMYLCASSLVGGVEAFFGQGTRLTVV.

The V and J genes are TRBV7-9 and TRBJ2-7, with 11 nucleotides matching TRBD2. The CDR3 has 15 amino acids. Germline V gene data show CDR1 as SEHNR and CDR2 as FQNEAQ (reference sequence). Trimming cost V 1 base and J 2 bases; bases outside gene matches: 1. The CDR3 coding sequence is TGTGCCAGCAGCTTAGAACTAGCGGGAGCCTACGAGCAGTACTTC. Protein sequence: CASSLELAGAYEQYF.

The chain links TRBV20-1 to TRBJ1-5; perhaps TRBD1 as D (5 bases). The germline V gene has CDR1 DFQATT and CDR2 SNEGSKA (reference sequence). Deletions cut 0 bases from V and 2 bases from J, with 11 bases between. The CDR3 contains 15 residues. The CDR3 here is CSARDRGRGNQPQHF. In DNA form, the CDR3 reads TGCAGTGCTAGAGATAGGGGCAGGGGCAATCAGCCCCAGCATTTT.

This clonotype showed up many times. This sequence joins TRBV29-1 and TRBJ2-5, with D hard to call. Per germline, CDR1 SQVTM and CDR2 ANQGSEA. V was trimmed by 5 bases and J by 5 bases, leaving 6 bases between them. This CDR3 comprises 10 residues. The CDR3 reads CSVSGETQYF. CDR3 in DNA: TGCAGCGTTTCCGGGGAGACCCAGTACTTC.

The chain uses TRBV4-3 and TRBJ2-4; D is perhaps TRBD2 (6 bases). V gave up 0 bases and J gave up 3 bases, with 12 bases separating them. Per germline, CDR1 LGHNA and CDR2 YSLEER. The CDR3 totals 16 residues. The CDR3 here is CASSQDGGNGKNIQYF. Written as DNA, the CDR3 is TGCGCCAGCAGCCAAGATGGGGGGAACGGCAAAAACATTCAGTACTTC.

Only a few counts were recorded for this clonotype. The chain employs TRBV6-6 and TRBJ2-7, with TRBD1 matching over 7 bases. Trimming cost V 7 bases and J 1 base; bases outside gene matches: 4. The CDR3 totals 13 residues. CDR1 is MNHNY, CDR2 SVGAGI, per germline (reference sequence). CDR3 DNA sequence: TGTGCCAGCACCCGGGACAGTTCCTACGAGCAGTACTTC. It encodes CASTRDSSYEQYF.

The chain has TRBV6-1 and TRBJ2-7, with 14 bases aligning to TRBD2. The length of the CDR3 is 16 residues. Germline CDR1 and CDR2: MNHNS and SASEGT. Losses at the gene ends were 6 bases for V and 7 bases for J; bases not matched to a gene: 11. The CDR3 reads CASRDPGLAGAREQYF. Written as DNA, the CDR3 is TGTGCCAGCAGAGACCCGGGACTAGCGGGAGCTCGTGAGCAGTACTTC.

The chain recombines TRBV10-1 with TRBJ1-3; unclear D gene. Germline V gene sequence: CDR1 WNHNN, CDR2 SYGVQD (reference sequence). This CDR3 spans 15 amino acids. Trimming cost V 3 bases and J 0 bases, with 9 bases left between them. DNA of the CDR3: TGCGCCAGCAGTGACCACAGTGTCTCTGGAAACACCATATATTTT. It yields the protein CASSDHSVSGNTIYF.

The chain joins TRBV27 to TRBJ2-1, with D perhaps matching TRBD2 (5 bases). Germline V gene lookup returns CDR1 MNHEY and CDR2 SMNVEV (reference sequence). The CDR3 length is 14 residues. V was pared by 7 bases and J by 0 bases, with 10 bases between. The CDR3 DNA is TGTGCCAGCACCTGGGGAGACTCCTACAATGAGCAGTTCTTC. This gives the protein CASTWGDSYNEQFF.

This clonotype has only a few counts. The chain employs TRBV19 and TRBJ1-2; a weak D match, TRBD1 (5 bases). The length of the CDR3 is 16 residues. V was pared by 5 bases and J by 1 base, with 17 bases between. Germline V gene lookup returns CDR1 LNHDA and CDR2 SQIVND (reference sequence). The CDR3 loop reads CASSPRLTERNYGYTF. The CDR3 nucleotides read TGTGCCAGTAGTCCGAGGCTGACAGAGCGTAACTATGGCTACACCTTC.

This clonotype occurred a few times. This CDR3 reads CASSIGAVLTF. The CDR3 DNA is TGTGCCAGTAGTATCGGGGCCGTCCTGACTTTC. The J gene is TRBJ2-6, the V gene TRBV19; D tentatively fits TRBD1 or TRBD2 (5 bases each). CDR3 length equals 11 residues. Trimming cost V 3 bases and J 12 bases, with 6 bases left between them. Looked up from germline, CDR1 is LNHDA and CDR2 is SQIVND (reference sequence).

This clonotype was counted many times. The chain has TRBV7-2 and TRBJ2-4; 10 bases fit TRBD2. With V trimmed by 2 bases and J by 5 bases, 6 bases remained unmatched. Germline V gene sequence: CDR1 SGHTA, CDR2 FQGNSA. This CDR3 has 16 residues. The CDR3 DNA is TGTGCCAGCAGCTTATACAGCGGGGGGGCGGAAAACATTCAGTACTTC. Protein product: CASSLYSGGAENIQYF. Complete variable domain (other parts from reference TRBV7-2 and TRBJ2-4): GAGVSQSPSNKVTEKGKDVELRCDPISGHTALYWYRQSLGQGLEFLIYFQGNSAPDKSGLPSDRFSAERTGGSVSTLTIQRTQQEDSAVYLCASSLYSGGAENIQYFGAGTRLSVL.

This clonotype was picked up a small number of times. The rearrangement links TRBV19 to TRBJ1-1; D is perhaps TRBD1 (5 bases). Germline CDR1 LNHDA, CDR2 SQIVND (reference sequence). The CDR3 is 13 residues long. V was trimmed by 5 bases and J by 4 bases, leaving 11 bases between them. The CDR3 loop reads CASSWDGPTEAFF. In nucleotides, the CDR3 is TGTGCCAGTAGTTGGGACGGACCCACTGAAGCTTTCTTT.

CDR3 amino acids: CASSLSGTGYYEQYF. CDR3 coding DNA: TGCGCCAGCAGCCTATCCGGGACAGGGTACTACGAGCAGTACTTC. The J gene is TRBJ2-7, the V gene TRBV4-1; 9 nucleotides match TRBD1. With 4 bases clipped from V and 3 bases from J, the junction kept 7 bases outside the gene matches. The V gene's germline CDR1 is MGHRA and CDR2 YSYEKL. The CDR3 consists of 15 residues.

CDR3 sequence (DNA): TGTGCCAGCACCACAGGTTACCACTATGGCTACACCTTC. As protein: CASTTGYHYGYTF. The V gene is TRBV6-2 or TRBV6-3, the J gene TRBJ1-2, with a tentative D call TRBD1 (5 bases). The CDR3 is made up of 13 amino acids. The ends were cut back, 7 bases at V and 3 bases at J, with 12 bases in the middle. Germline V CDR1 and CDR2: MNHEY, SVGEGT.

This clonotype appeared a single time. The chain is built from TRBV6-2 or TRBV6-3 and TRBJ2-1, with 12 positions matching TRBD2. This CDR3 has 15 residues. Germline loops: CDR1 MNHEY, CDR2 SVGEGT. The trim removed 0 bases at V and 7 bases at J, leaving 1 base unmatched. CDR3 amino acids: CASSYSTSGRNEQFF. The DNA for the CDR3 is TGTGCCAGCAGTTACTCGACTAGCGGGAGAAATGAGCAGTTCTTC.

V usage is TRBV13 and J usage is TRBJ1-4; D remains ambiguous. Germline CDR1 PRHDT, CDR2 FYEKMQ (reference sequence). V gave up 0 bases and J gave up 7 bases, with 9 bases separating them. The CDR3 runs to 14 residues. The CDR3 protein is CASSLGRRSEKLFF. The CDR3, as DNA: TGTGCCAGCAGCTTAGGGCGGAGGAGTGAAAAACTGTTTTTT.

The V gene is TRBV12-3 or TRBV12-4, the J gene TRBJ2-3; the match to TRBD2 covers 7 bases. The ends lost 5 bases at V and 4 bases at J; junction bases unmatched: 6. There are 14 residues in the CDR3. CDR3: CASSPTSNADTQYF. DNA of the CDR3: TGTGCCAGCAGTCCGACTAGCAATGCAGATACGCAGTATTTT.

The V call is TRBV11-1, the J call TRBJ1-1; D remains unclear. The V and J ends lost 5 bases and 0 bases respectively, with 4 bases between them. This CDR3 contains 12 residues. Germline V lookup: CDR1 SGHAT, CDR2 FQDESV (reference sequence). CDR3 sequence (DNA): TGTGCCAGCAGCCATTTGAACACTGAAGCTTTCTTT. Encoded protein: CASSHLNTEAFF. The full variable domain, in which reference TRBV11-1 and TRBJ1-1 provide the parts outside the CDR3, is EAEVAQSPRYKITEKSQAVAFWCDPISGHATLYWYRQILGQGPELLVQFQDESVVDDSQLPKDRFSAERLKGVDSTLKIQPAELGDSAMYLCASSHLNTEAFFGQGTRLTVV.

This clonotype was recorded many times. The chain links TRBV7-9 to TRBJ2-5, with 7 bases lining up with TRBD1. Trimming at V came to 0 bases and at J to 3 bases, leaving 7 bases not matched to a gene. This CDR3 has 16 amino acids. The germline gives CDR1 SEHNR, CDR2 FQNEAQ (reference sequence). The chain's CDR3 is CASSLAQGQLEETQYF. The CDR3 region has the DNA TGTGCCAGCAGCTTAGCTCAGGGACAGCTTGAAGAGACCCAGTACTTC.

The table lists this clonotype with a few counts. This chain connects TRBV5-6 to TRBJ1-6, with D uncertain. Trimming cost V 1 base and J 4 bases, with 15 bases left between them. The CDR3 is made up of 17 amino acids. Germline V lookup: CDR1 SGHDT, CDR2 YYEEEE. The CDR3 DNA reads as TGTGCCAGCAGCTTGAGCCGTTTCGAGGCTTATAATTCACCCCTCCACTTT. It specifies CASSLSRFEAYNSPLHF. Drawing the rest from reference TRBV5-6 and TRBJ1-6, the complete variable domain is DAGVTQSPTHLIKTRGQQVTLRCSPKSGHDTVSWYQQALGQGPQFIFQYYEEEERQRGNFPDRFSGHQFPNYSSELNVNALLLGDSALYLCASSLSRFEAYNSPLHFGNGTRLTVT.

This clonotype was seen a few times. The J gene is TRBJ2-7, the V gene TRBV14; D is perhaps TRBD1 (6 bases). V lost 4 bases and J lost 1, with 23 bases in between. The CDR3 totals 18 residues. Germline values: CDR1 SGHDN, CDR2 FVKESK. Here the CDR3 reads CASSPSGGGRHGSYEQYF. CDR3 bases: TGTGCCAGCAGCCCATCCGGTGGGGGCCGCCACGGGTCCTACGAGCAGTACTTC.